This entry lists 29 T cell receptor beta chains sequenced from one sample in a study of T cell changes during pregnancy in multiple sclerosis. Profiling relied on immunoSEQ multiplex PCR, and the TCRdb table lists in-frame clones only, not all of them. The sample holds around 37,000 clones; more than 70% are singletons and the top ten take almost 7%. The specimen comprised CD8+ T cells from peripheral blood mononuclear cells, sampled in the third trimester of pregnancy. The receptors come from a female donor with multiple sclerosis, enrolled in a pregnancy study.

V is TRBV27 and J is TRBJ2-7; TRBD2 matches at 12 bases. V shed 4 bases and J 6 bases; nucleotides not matched to a gene: 7. CDR3 size: 15 residues. Germline V gene sequence: CDR1 MNHEY, CDR2 SMNVEV (reference sequence). The CDR3 here is CASSYLAGGLREQYF. As DNA, the CDR3 is TGTGCCAGCAGTTACCTAGCGGGGGGGCTCCGCGAGCAGTACTTC.

This chain links TRBV4-1 with TRBJ1-2; 8 nucleotides agree with TRBD1. With 4 bases clipped from V and 8 bases from J, the junction kept 9 bases outside the gene matches. The CDR3 has 14 amino acids. Germline lookup yields CDR1 MGHRA and CDR2 YSYEKL. The CDR3 DNA reads TGCGCCAGCAGCCCTCTATGGACAGGGTTAGGCTACACCTTC. Its protein product is CASSPLWTGLGYTF.

The chain combines TRBV7-2 with TRBJ2-1, with 8 bases matching TRBD2. Germline CDR1 SGHTA, CDR2 FQGNSA. Unmatched junction bases numbered 7, after V lost 5 bases and J lost 4 bases. This CDR3 is built from 15 residues. CDR3 in DNA: TGTGCCAGCAGCCTCGAGCGGGGGCGATACAATGAGCAGTTCTTC. Its protein is CASSLERGRYNEQFF.

V usage is TRBV14 and J usage is TRBJ2-3, with 7 bases matching TRBD1. This CDR3 has 13 amino acids. The V and J ends lost 4 bases and 4 bases, in that order; junction bases with no gene match: 2. The germline gives CDR1 SGHDN, CDR2 FVKESK. CDR3 DNA sequence: TGTGCCAGCAGCCCCAGGGGGTCAGATACGCAGTATTTT. Translated: CASSPRGSDTQYF.

The rearrangement joins TRBV9 to TRBJ2-7; weak D call: TRBD1 (6 bases). CDR1 is SGDLS, CDR2 YYNGEE, per germline. The V gene lost 0 bases and the J gene lost 4 bases, with 14 bases spanning the gap. This CDR3 region has 15 residues. In DNA, the CDR3 is TGTGCCAGCAGCGTAGATGCAGGGGAGACGTACGAGCAGTACTTC. As protein: CASSVDAGETYEQYF.

This clone was seen just once. J is TRBJ1-2 and V is TRBV2; 12 bases match TRBD1. CDR3 length: 14 residues. V was clipped by 10 bases and J by 5 bases; unmatched bases: 8. The germline CDR1 and CDR2 sequences are SNHLY and FYNNEI. CDR3 amino acids: CAIPGQGAGYGYTF. The CDR3 coding sequence is TGTGCCATTCCGGGACAGGGGGCGGGTTATGGCTACACCTTC.

This clone was observed a single time. This sequence joins TRBV4-2 and TRBJ1-1; tentatively, D is TRBD1 (5 bases). This CDR3 spans 15 amino acids. The V gene lost 0 bases and the J gene lost 4 bases, with 12 bases spanning the gap. The germline V gene has CDR1 LGHNA and CDR2 YNFKEQ. The CDR3 region has the DNA TGTGCCAGCAGCCAAGAGCCGGGGGGGGGCACTGAAGCTTTCTTT. Amino acids: CASSQEPGGGTEAFF.

The chain combines TRBV27 with TRBJ2-5, with no clear D. Germline V gene data show CDR1 as MNHEY and CDR2 as SMNVEV (reference sequence). The CDR3 length is 13 residues. With 4 bases removed from V and 4 bases from J, the gap between germline ends came to 10 bases. The CDR3: CASSSDIRETQYF. In DNA form, the CDR3 reads TGTGCCAGCAGTTCCGACATCAGAGAGACCCAGTACTTC.

This clone was counted a single time. The J gene is TRBJ2-7, the V gene TRBV5-4; 8 nucleotides line up with TRBD1. Germline CDR1 SGHNT, CDR2 YYREEE (reference sequence). With 5 bases clipped from V and 6 bases from J, the junction kept 10 bases outside the gene matches. This CDR3 spans 14 amino acids. CDR3 in amino acids: CASSPDRALGEQYF. The CDR3 bases are TGTGCCAGCAGTCCGGACAGGGCCCTTGGCGAGCAGTACTTC. Complete variable domain (other parts from reference TRBV5-4 and TRBJ2-7): ETGVTQSPTHLIKTRGQQVTLRCSSQSGHNTVSWYQQALGQGPQFIFQYYREEENGRGNFPPRFSGLQFPNYSSELNVNALELDDSALYLCASSPDRALGEQYFGPGTRLTVT.

The chain uses TRBV7-9 and TRBJ2-3; 8 bases align to TRBD1. CDR1 is SEHNR and CDR2 is FQNEAQ in the germline V gene (reference sequence). V was clipped by 1 base and J by 1 base; unmatched bases: 4. The CDR3 covers 16 residues. Here the CDR3 reads CASSLGQTGGTDTQYF. The DNA for the CDR3 is TGTGCCAGCAGCTTAGGCCAGACAGGGGGCACAGATACGCAGTATTTT.

The CDR3 sequence: CASSFRTGGDSIEAFF. CDR3 bases: TGTGCCAGCAGTTTTAGGACAGGGGGTGACTCTATTGAAGCTTTCTTT. This chain uses TRBV6-6 with TRBJ1-1; 10 positions match TRBD1. Trimming at V came to 4 bases and at J to 7 bases, leaving 12 bases not matched to a gene. Per the germline V gene, CDR1 is MNHNY and CDR2 is SVGAGI (reference sequence). The CDR3 is made up of 16 amino acids.

V is TRBV9 and J is TRBJ2-4; 8 bases line up with TRBD1. CDR1 SGDLS and CDR2 YYNGEE come from the germline V gene. With V trimmed by 0 bases and J by 0 bases, 5 bases remained unmatched. The CDR3 has 17 residues. The CDR3 reads CASSVAGGELAKNIQYF. CDR3 DNA sequence: TGTGCCAGCAGCGTAGCAGGGGGCGAACTAGCCAAAAACATTCAGTACTTC.

V is TRBV9 and J is TRBJ2-5; tentative D call: TRBD2 (5 bases). Trimming took 3 bases from V and 5 from J, leaving 17 bases between them. The CDR3 covers 15 residues. In germline, CDR1 is SGDLS, CDR2 YYNGEE. CDR3 coding DNA: TGTGCCAGCAGCGCCTTCTCAACATCGGGGGAGACCCAGTACTTC. Translated, it gives CASSAFSTSGETQYF.

The genes are TRBV7-6 and TRBJ2-3, with 11 bases identical to TRBD2. CDR3 length: 16 residues. V gave up 5 bases and J gave up 3 bases; unmatched junction bases: 7. CDR1 is SGHVS and CDR2 is FNYEAQ in the germline V gene. CDR3 residues: CASSRRLAGPTDTQYF. CDR3 nucleotide sequence: TGTGCCAGCAGCCGTCGACTAGCGGGACCGACAGATACGCAGTATTTT.

This chain connects TRBV5-1 to TRBJ2-1, with a weak D call TRBD2 (7 bases). The V and J ends lost 1 base and 8 bases respectively, with 13 bases between them. The length of the CDR3 is 14 residues. Germline V gene sequence: CDR1 SGHRS, CDR2 YFSETQ. CDR3 residues: CASSLWGRGDEQFF. For the CDR3, the DNA is TGCGCCAGCAGCTTGTGGGGGAGGGGGGATGAGCAGTTCTTC.

This sequence joins TRBV7-6 and TRBJ1-2, with D uncertain. This CDR3 region has 13 residues. Per germline, CDR1 SGHVS and CDR2 FNYEAQ. The V end was cut by 5 bases, the J end by 6 bases, with 13 bases between. The DNA of the CDR3 is TGTGCCAGCAGCCCTGAGGCCTACGATGGCTACACCTTC. Protein product: CASSPEAYDGYTF.

This chain uses TRBV5-6 with TRBJ2-1, with a tentative D call TRBD2 (6 bases). Germline V gene sequence: CDR1 SGHDT, CDR2 YYEEEE. V lost 3 bases to trimming and J lost 1 base, with 17 bases between them. This CDR3 is 17 amino acids long. CDR3 amino acids: CASSYLWAGLSYNEQFF. The DNA for the CDR3 is TGTGCCAGCAGCTATCTATGGGCGGGGCTATCCTACAATGAGCAGTTCTTC.

This chain links TRBV5-6 with TRBJ2-7; 7 positions agree with TRBD1. The CDR3 totals 14 residues. The ends lost 0 bases at V and 3 bases at J; junction bases unmatched: 3. Per germline, CDR1 SGHDT and CDR2 YYEEEE. DNA of the CDR3: TGTGCCAGCAGCTTGGGGGACAGCGTCTACGAGCAGTACTTC. Its protein product is CASSLGDSVYEQYF.

The gene calls are TRBV4-1 and TRBJ2-7, with 9 bases that match TRBD1. The length of the CDR3 is 15 residues. After removal of 2 bases from V and 5 bases from J, the junction contained 7 bases not matched to a gene. CDR1 and CDR2 from the germline V gene are MGHRA and YSYEKL. CDR3 sequence (DNA): TGCGCCAGCAGCCAATCCGCGGACAGGGGCAACGAGCAGTACTTC. Its protein product is CASSQSADRGNEQYF.

The chain employs TRBV30 and TRBJ2-7; D is uncertain. Germline lookup yields CDR1 GTSNPN and CDR2 SVGIG (reference sequence). The CDR3 sequence is 15 residues long. V was clipped by 1 base and J by 4 bases, with 17 bases between them. The CDR3 coding sequence is TGTGCCTGGAGTGGATACAGTATTTCTAAGTACGAGCAGTACTTC. Protein: CAWSGYSISKYEQYF.

CDR3 residues: CASSVGTSVFNEQFF. The CDR3 coding sequence is TGTGCCAGCAGCGTCGGGACTAGCGTTTTCAATGAGCAGTTCTTC. The V call is TRBV9, the J call TRBJ2-1; 10 bases align to TRBD2. This CDR3 comprises 15 residues. CDR1 and CDR2 (germline): SGDLS, YYNGEE. Losses at the gene ends were 2 bases for V and 6 bases for J; bases not matched to a gene: 5. The full variable domain, completed using reference TRBV9 and TRBJ2-1, is DSGVTQTPKHLITATGQRVTLRCSPRSGDLSVYWYQQSLDQGLQFLIQYYNGEERAKGNILERFSAQQFPDLHSELNLSSLELGDSALYFCASSVGTSVFNEQFFGPGTRLTVL.

V is TRBV28 and J is TRBJ1-1; D uncertain. Germline assignment: CDR1 MDHEN and CDR2 SYDVKM. The ends were cut back, 3 bases at V and 4 bases at J, with 18 bases in the middle. The CDR3 length is 16 residues. CDR3 sequence (DNA): TGTGCCAGCAGTTTGTCTTTTTTGGGAAGCGGCACTGAAGCTTTCTTT. Protein product: CASSLSFLGSGTEAFF. Together with reference TRBV28 and TRBJ1-1, the CDR3 gives the full variable domain: DVKVTQSSRYLVKRTGEKVFLECVQDMDHENMFWYRQDPGLGLRLIYFSYDVKMKEKGDIPEGYSVSREKKERFSLILESASTNQTSMYLCASSLSFLGSGTEAFFGQGTRLTVV.

The chain employs TRBV5-1 and TRBJ2-2; 8 bases map to TRBD2. This CDR3 region has 17 residues. V lost 0 bases and J lost 0; bases outside the gene matches: 4. Germline assignment: CDR1 SGHRS and CDR2 YFSETQ. This chain's CDR3 is CASSLVLAGTNTGELFF. The DNA for the CDR3 is TGCGCCAGCAGCTTGGTGTTAGCGGGGACGAACACCGGGGAGCTGTTTTTT.

The chain couples TRBV6-1 to TRBJ1-4; 9 bases match TRBD1. Germline CDR1 is MNHNS and CDR2 is SASEGT. J was trimmed by 8 bases and V by 7 bases; bases with no gene match: 8. The CDR3 is 14 residues long. In nucleotides, the CDR3 is TGTGCCAGCACCACGGGACAGGGCTACGAAAAACTGTTTTTT. Its translation: CASTTGQGYEKLFF.

The J gene is TRBJ1-3, the V gene TRBV5-4; tentative D call: TRBD1 (6 bases). V dropped 4 bases and J dropped 4 bases, with 12 bases sitting between them. The CDR3 extends over 14 amino acids. Germline assignment: CDR1 SGHNT and CDR2 YYREEE (reference sequence). In DNA form, the CDR3 reads TGTGCCAGCAGCGACGGACAGAGAGGAAACACCATATATTTT. This codes for CASSDGQRGNTIYF.

The chain employs TRBV6-6 and TRBJ2-2, with 7 positions matching TRBD1. CDR1 and CDR2 from the germline V gene are MNHNY and SVGAGI (reference sequence). The CDR3 is made up of 15 amino acids. V lost 0 bases and J lost 6; bases outside the gene matches: 4. The CDR3: CASSYSPDRSGELFF. The CDR3, as DNA: TGTGCCAGCAGTTACTCACCGGACAGGTCCGGGGAGCTGTTTTTT.

The rearrangement uses TRBV27 and TRBJ1-5; perhaps TRBD1 as D (5 bases). The germline V and J ends were trimmed by 4 bases and 4 bases, with 17 bases remaining between them. Germline values: CDR1 MNHEY, CDR2 SMNVEV (reference sequence). The CDR3 runs 16 residues. The DNA for the CDR3 is TGTGCCAGCAGTTCCGCACAGGCAGGACGTAATCAGCCCCAGCATTTT. It translates to CASSSAQAGRNQPQHF.

Comment on this clone: An end of the junction does not agree with germline; a read error may underlie this. The chain recombines TRBV7-7 with TRBJ1-1; 8 bases line up with TRBD1. This CDR3 contains 13 residues. Germline V gene data show CDR1 as SSHAT and CDR2 as FNYEAQ (reference sequence). In DNA form, the CDR3 reads TGTGCTAGCAGCTACGGACAGGGCACTGAAGCTTTCTTT. The encoded protein is CASSYGQGTEAFF.

The chain couples TRBV6-1 to TRBJ1-4; D perhaps matches TRBD1 (5 bases). The germline V gene has CDR1 MNHNS and CDR2 SASEGT. The V and J ends lost 2 bases and 4 bases respectively, with 11 bases between them. The CDR3 consists of 15 residues. The CDR3 spells CASSEWSQGNEKLFF. CDR3 sequence (DNA): TGTGCCAGCAGTGAATGGAGTCAGGGTAATGAAAAACTGTTTTTT.